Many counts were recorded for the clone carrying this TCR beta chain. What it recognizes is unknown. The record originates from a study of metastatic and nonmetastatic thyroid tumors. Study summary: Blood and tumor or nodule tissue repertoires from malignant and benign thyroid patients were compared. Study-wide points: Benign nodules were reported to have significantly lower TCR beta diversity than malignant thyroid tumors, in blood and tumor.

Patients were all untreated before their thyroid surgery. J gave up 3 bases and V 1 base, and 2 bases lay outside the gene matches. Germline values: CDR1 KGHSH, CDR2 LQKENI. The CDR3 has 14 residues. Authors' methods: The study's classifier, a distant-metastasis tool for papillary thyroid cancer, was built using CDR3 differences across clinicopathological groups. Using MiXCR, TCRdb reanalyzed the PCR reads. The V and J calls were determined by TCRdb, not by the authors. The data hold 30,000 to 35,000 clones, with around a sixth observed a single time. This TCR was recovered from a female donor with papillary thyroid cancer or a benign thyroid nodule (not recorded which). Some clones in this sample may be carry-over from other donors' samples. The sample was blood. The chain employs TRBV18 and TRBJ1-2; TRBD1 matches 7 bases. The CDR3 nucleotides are TGTGCCAGCTCACCACGAGGGACAGACTATGGCTACACCTTC. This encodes CASSPRGTDYGYTF.